Listed below are T cell receptor beta chains from one sample, sequenced in a study of T cells in Graves' hyperthyroidism and ophthalmopathy. TCRdb passed the multiplex PCR reads through MiXCR, listing each CDR3 protein once. The sample carries 550,000 to 800,000 distinct CDR3 sequences, 17% recorded once. Specimen: blood. The origin of the receptors is a man aged 50 to 59 with Graves' hyperthyroidism. The CDR3 runs from the conserved cysteine through the conserved F or W. A D gene is named only where the DNA matches it firmly. Size is omitted from some rows. Given values are once, few, many or a class for expanded clones.

14	TRBV6-2/TRBV6-3	TRBJ2-2	NA	NA	TGTGCCAGCAGTAACGTCGGGACTACCGGGGAGCTGTTTTTT	CASSNVGTTGELFF
15	TRBV27	TRBJ2-1	TRBD2	many	TGTGCCAGCAGTCCCGCGGGACTAGTATTCAATGAGCAGTTCTTC	CASSPAGLVFNEQFF
15	TRBV6-5	TRBJ1-1	NA	many	TGTGCCAGCAGTTACTCATATGGGGGTACCACTGAAGCTTTCTTT	CASSYSYGGTTEAFF
13	TRBV12-3/TRBV12-4	TRBJ1-2	NA	NA	TGTGCCAGCAGACGTTCGGGGGCCCATGGCTACACCTTC	CASRRSGAHGYTF
15	TRBV6-5	TRBJ1-1	TRBD1	few	TGTGCCAGCAGTTCCCTCCAGGGGGGGAACACTGAAGCTTTCTTT	CASSSLQGGNTEAFF
18	TRBV4-1	TRBJ2-1	TRBD2	NA	TGCGCCAGCAGCCAACCCGGGACTAGCGGGAGTTCCTACAATGAGCAGTTCTTC	CASSQPGTSGSSYNEQFF
16	TRBV10-3	TRBJ2-7	TRBD1	NA	TGTGCCATCAGTGCCGCGGGACAGGATCTCTCCTACGAGCAGTACTTC	CAISAAGQDLSYEQYF
14	TRBV12-3/TRBV12-4	TRBJ2-7	TRBD1	NA	TGTGCCAGCAGTGGGGGGACAGGGTGGGACGAGCAGTACTTC	CASSGGTGWDEQYF
13	TRBV2	TRBJ2-1	NA	many	TGTGCCAGCAGGGAGCCGGGGGCAAATGAGCAGTTCTTC	CASREPGANEQFF
13	TRBV7-6	TRBJ1-1	NA	many	TGTGCCAGCAGCTTAGTGTGGGGGTCAGAAGCTTTCTTT	CASSLVWGSEAFF
13	TRBV6-6	TRBJ2-3	NA	many	TGTGCCAGCAGTTACCTGTCTTCTAATACGCAGTATTTT	CASSYLSSNTQYF
11	TRBV10-3	TRBJ1-2	NA	many	TGTGCCATCAAAGACTCCTGTGACTACACCTTC	CAIKDSCDYTF
15	TRBV5-6	TRBJ1-2	TRBD1	NA	TGTGCCAGCAGCTTGGGCCCAGGGGGTTTGGATGGCTACACCTTC	CASSLGPGGLDGYTF
17	TRBV12-3/TRBV12-4	TRBJ2-6	TRBD1	many	TGTGCCAGCAGTTTAGGGACAGGGGGCCCTGGGGCCAACGTCCTGACTTTC	CASSLGTGGPGANVLTF
15	TRBV11-2	TRBJ1-2	NA	many	TGTGCCAGCAGCTCCCAGACTTCACTCGCACGGGGCTACACCTTC	CASSSQTSLARGYTF
14	TRBV19	TRBJ2-5	TRBD1	NA	TGTGCCAGTAGTACACAGGGGCTAAGGGAGACCCAGTACTTC	CASSTQGLRETQYF
13	TRBV28	TRBJ2-7	NA	many	TGTGCCAGCAGTTCGGCCGGGGACTACGAGCAGTACTTC	CASSSAGDYEQYF
14	TRBV6-6	TRBJ2-3	TRBD2	NA	TGTGCCAGCAGTTACGCGGACTCGGCGGGGGCGCAGTATTTT	CASSYADSAGAQYF
16	TRBV10-3	TRBJ1-5	TRBD1	few	TGTGCCATCAGTGAGGAGTTAGGGACAGGGAGTCAGCCCCAGCATTTT	CAISEELGTGSQPQHF
14	TRBV11-2	TRBJ2-1	NA	NA	TGTGCCAGCAGCTTAGGATCTGTTTTCAATGAGCAGTTCTTC	CASSLGSVFNEQFF
16	TRBV29-1	TRBJ2-3	NA	many	TGCAGCGTTGAAGATTTTGGAGATTTCCCCACAGATACGCAGTATTTT	CSVEDFGDFPTDTQYF
10	TRBV12-3/TRBV12-4	TRBJ1-1	NA	many	TGTGCCAGCAGTTTATTTGAAGCTTTCTTT	CASSLFEAFF
13	TRBV7-2	TRBJ1-5	NA	many	TGTGCCAGCAGCTTAGAGGGCAGCCAGCCCCAGCATTTT	CASSLEGSQPQHF
15	TRBV2	TRBJ1-2	TRBD1	many	TGTGCCAGCAGTGAAACCCATACGACAGGGTCGGGCTACACCTTC	CASSETHTTGSGYTF
14	TRBV28	TRBJ2-3	NA	few	TGTGCCAGCAGTTTTGGTAGCTTAACAGATACGCAGTATTTT	CASSFGSLTDTQYF
14	TRBV28	TRBJ2-4	TRBD1	many	TGTGCCAGCAGATACAGGGGACCCAAAAACATTCAGTACTTC	CASRYRGPKNIQYF
12	TRBV28	TRBJ2-5	TRBD2	many	TGTGCCAGCGGGAGCGGGAGAAAGACCCAGTACTTC	CASGSGRKTQYF
14	TRBV28	TRBJ1-6	NA	NA	TGTGCCAGCATTCGACAGAGAGATAATTCACCCCTCCACTTT	CASIRQRDNSPLHF
14	TRBV11-2	TRBJ2-1	TRBD2	many	TGTGCCAGCAGCTTAGGGACTAGATTCGATGAGCAGTTCTTC	CASSLGTRFDEQFF